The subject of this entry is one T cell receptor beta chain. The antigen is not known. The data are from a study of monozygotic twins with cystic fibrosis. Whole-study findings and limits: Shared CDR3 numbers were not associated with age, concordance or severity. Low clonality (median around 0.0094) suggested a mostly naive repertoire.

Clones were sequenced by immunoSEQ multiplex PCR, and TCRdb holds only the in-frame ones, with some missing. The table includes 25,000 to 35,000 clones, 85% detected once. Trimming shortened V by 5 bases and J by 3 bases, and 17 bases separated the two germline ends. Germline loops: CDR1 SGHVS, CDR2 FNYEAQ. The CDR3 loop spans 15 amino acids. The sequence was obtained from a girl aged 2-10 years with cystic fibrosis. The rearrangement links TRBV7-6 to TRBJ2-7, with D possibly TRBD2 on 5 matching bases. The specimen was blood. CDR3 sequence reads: CASSPRVALFYEQYF. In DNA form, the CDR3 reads TGTGCCAGCAGCCCGAGGGTGGCTCTGTTCTACGAGCAGTACTTC.